This passage covers 12 T cell receptor beta chains from one sample sequenced in a study of blood T cells in healthy people across ages. The authors ran a second PCR of 7 to 11 cycles using a sample-barcoded 5' primer and a J-beta primer mix. TCRdb processed the 5' RACE reads anew with MiXCR; each CDR3 protein has one entry. The sample has hundreds of thousands of distinct CDR3 sequences; under 70% are singletons. Source material: blood. The receptors stem from a man in his sixties in good health.

The chain links TRBV20-1 to TRBJ2-5; D call uncertain. The CDR3 covers 15 residues. CDR1 and CDR2 from the germline V gene are DFQATT and SNEGSKA (reference sequence). The ends were cut back, 6 bases at V and 7 bases at J, with 24 bases in the middle. The CDR3 loop reads CSASTPIGQDGTQYF. CDR3 bases: TGCAGTGCGTCCACCCCGATCGGCCAGGATGGGACCCAGTACTTC.

V and J are TRBV9 and TRBJ2-3; 7 positions match TRBD1. After removal of 0 bases from V and 2 bases from J, the junction contained 6 bases not matched to a gene. The CDR3 is 16 residues long. Germline V gene data show CDR1 as SGDLS and CDR2 as YYNGEE. Here the CDR3 reads CASSVAGTANTDTQYF. In DNA, the CDR3 is TGTGCCAGCAGCGTAGCCGGGACAGCCAACACAGATACGCAGTATTTT.

This clonotype turned up a few times. This sequence joins TRBV20-1 and TRBJ2-3; 16 bases agree with TRBD2. Germline-derived CDR1 and CDR2 are DFQATT and SNEGSKA (reference sequence). The CDR3 is 19 residues long. Trimming at V came to 1 base and at J to 5 bases, leaving 12 bases not matched to a gene. The CDR3 reads CSARVALGTSGGEVDTQYF. The CDR3 coding sequence is TGCAGTGCTAGAGTTGCACTCGGGACTAGCGGGGGGGAAGTAGATACGCAGTATTTT.

The chain links TRBV20-1 to TRBJ1-5; D gene unclear. Trimming pared 1 base from V and 4 bases from J, leaving 8 bases between. Germline CDR1 and CDR2: DFQATT and SNEGSKA (reference sequence). The CDR3 has 13 residues. As DNA, the CDR3 is TGCAGTGCTAGAGGGATAGAGAATCAGCCCCAGCATTTT. Translating it yields CSARGIENQPQHF.

This clonotype has more than one count but fewer than ten. This chain links TRBV10-1 with TRBJ2-7; possible D gene TRBD1, 7 bases. The V end lost 2 bases, the J end lost 5 bases, and 10 bases lay between the germline ends. This CDR3 is 13 amino acids long. Germline loops: CDR1 WNHNN, CDR2 SYGVQD (reference sequence). CDR3 in amino acids: CASSEQGGDEQYF. The CDR3 region has the DNA TGCGCCAGCAGTGAGCAGGGGGGCGACGAGCAGTACTTC.

The V and J genes are TRBV10-3 and TRBJ1-1, with D possibly matching TRBD1 (6 bases). CDR1 and CDR2 (germline): ENHRY, SYGVKD. V was cut by 10 bases and J by 1 base, with 22 bases left in between. The CDR3 spans 16 residues. CDR3: CATGGGGGRSNTEAFF. The CDR3 DNA sequence: TGTGCCACCGGCGGAGGCGGGGGCAGATCGAACACTGAAGCTTTCTTT.

This sequence joins TRBV29-1 and TRBJ2-5; TRBD2 matches at 7 bases. This CDR3 region has 11 residues. The junction had 0 bases not matched to a gene; V was cut back by 4 bases and J by 4 bases. Germline loops: CDR1 SQVTM, CDR2 ANQGSEA. In DNA form, the CDR3 reads TGCAGCGTTGGCGGGAGAGAGACCCAGTACTTC. It encodes CSVGGRETQYF.

In its sample, this clonotype was seen a few times. J is TRBJ2-4 and V is TRBV6-6; no clear D. Trimming took 6 bases from V and 5 from J, leaving 11 bases between them. Per the germline V gene, CDR1 is MNHNY and CDR2 is SVGAGI (reference sequence). This CDR3 is 13 amino acids long. The CDR3 DNA sequence: TGTGCCAGCAGCGACGCTGGCGAAAACATTCAGTACTTC. Translating it yields CASSDAGENIQYF.

The chain employs TRBV20-1 and TRBJ2-1; TRBD2 matches 9 bases. Trimming took 4 bases from V and 0 from J; bases not matched to a gene: 7. The CDR3 sequence is 16 residues long. From germline, CDR1 is DFQATT and CDR2 SNEGSKA (reference sequence). The CDR3 reads CSAIRRGGSSYNEQFF. The CDR3 DNA is TGCAGTGCTATCCGGCGGGGGGGGAGCTCCTACAATGAGCAGTTCTTC.

Remarks on this clonotype: The junction differs from germline at one of its ends, possibly a read error. The chain has TRBV2 and TRBJ2-5; D unresolved. CDR3 length: 12 residues. The germline V gene encodes CDR1 SNHLY and CDR2 FYNNEI. The chain's CDR3 is CANSEERETQYF. As DNA, the CDR3 is TGTGCCAACAGTGAAGAGCGAGAGACCCAGTACTTC.

The V and J genes are TRBV28 and TRBJ2-5; 11 bases are shared with TRBD1. Trimming took 4 bases from V and 5 from J; bases not matched to a gene: 12. The length of the CDR3 is 17 residues. The germline V gene encodes CDR1 MDHEN and CDR2 SYDVKM. CDR3 amino acids: CASSSSGQGAFMETQYF. CDR3 nucleotide sequence: TGTGCCAGCAGTTCCTCAGGACAGGGGGCGTTTATGGAGACCCAGTACTTC.

V usage is TRBV6-1 and J usage is TRBJ2-3; 8 bases are a match to TRBD2. Germline CDR1 MNHNS, CDR2 SASEGT. The CDR3 covers 17 residues. V lost 4 bases and J lost 0; bases outside the gene matches: 9. The CDR3 sequence is CASSGSLASGSTDTQYF. CDR3 DNA sequence: TGTGCCAGCAGTGGCTCCTTAGCTAGCGGGAGCACAGATACGCAGTATTTT.